One and the same sample provided the 8 T cell receptor beta chains below, sequenced in a study of PD-1 blockade in classical Hodgkin lymphoma. Produced via immunoSEQ multiplex PCR; TCRdb's table is partial and in-frame only. The sample holds around 90,000 clones; over 75% are singletons and the top ten take 8% to 9.5%. The time point: cycle 4 day 1 (C4D1), after more than five weeks of nivolumab. After autologous stem cell transplantation all patients relapsed, and prior brentuximab vedotin exposure differed between cohorts. The sequences come from peripheral blood mononuclear cells (PBMCs), collected before the fourth cycle of nivolumab. The origin of the receptors is a human donor with classical Hodgkin lymphoma.

This clone appeared a few times. V gene TRBV7-3 combines with J gene TRBJ2-2; 7 bases align to TRBD1. J was trimmed by 6 bases and V by 5 bases; bases with no gene match: 3. The germline V gene encodes CDR1 SGHTA and CDR2 FQGTGA. The CDR3 runs 13 residues. CDR3 region: CASSNRGSGELFF. DNA of the CDR3: TGTGCCAGCAGCAACAGGGGCTCCGGGGAGCTGTTTTTT.

The rearrangement joins TRBV4-3 to TRBJ1-5; 7 nucleotides agree with TRBD1. Germline loops: CDR1 LGHNA, CDR2 YSLEER. V trimming: 5 bases; J trimming: 6 bases; junction bases outside the gene matches: 4. The CDR3 contains 13 residues. As DNA, the CDR3 is TGCGCCAGCAGCTTACGACAGGGTCAGCCCCAGCATTTT. It codes for CASSLRQGQPQHF.

This chain uses TRBV6-5 with TRBJ2-7, with D perhaps matching TRBD1 or TRBD2 (6 bases each). CDR1 and CDR2 from the germline V gene are MNHEY and SVGAGI. The CDR3 covers 13 residues. Trimming stripped 6 bases from V and 4 bases from J, with 13 bases between. The CDR3 region is CASSPWRGYEQYF. DNA of the CDR3: TGTGCCAGCAGCCCCTGGAGGGGGTACGAGCAGTACTTC.

This chain uses TRBV7-9 with TRBJ2-1; D may be TRBD2 (7 bases). Looked up from germline, CDR1 is SEHNR and CDR2 is FQNEAQ (reference sequence). The CDR3 consists of 16 residues. Trimming removed 2 bases from V and 3 bases from J, with 14 bases in between. The CDR3 DNA sequence: TGTGCCAGCAGCTTAAGGGGGGCTAGCGGCTACAATGAGCAGTTCTTC. Translating gives CASSLRGASGYNEQFF.

This chain uses TRBV29-1 with TRBJ2-3, with D possibly called TRBD1 or TRBD2 (5 bases each). The V and J ends lost 7 bases and 4 bases respectively, with 12 bases between them. CDR1 and CDR2 from the germline V gene are SQVTM and ANQGSEA. The CDR3 is made up of 12 amino acids. Here the CDR3 reads CSAPGPADTQYF. The CDR3 DNA sequence: TGCAGCGCCCCGGGGCCGGCAGATACGCAGTATTTT.

CDR3 loop: CASSVDRAGGELFF. CDR3 in DNA: TGTGCCAGCAGCGTAGACAGGGCGGGCGGGGAGCTGTTTTTT. This sequence joins TRBV9 and TRBJ2-2, with D possibly TRBD1 on 6 matching bases. V was trimmed by 0 bases and J by 7 bases, leaving 10 bases between them. CDR3 length: 14 residues. Germline V gene sequence: CDR1 SGDLS, CDR2 YYNGEE.

This CDR3 reads CASSRPQGRAEAFF. DNA of the CDR3: TGTGCCAGCAGCCGCCCACAGGGCCGGGCTGAAGCTTTCTTT. The gene calls are TRBV28 and TRBJ1-1; D possibly corresponds to TRBD1 (6 bases). The CDR3 covers 14 residues. Trimming left V 6 bases short and J 6 bases short, with 17 bases between. CDR1 is MDHEN and CDR2 is SYDVKM in the germline V gene.

The chain uses TRBV9 and TRBJ2-7; 8 nucleotides line up with TRBD2. V lost 4 bases to trimming and J lost 2 bases; unmatched junction nucleotides: 11. This CDR3 spans 16 amino acids. CDR1 SGDLS and CDR2 YYNGEE come from the germline V gene. This CDR3 is CASSPLEGGRPYEQYF. The CDR3 nucleotides are TGTGCCAGCAGCCCCCTGGAGGGCGGGAGGCCCTACGAGCAGTACTTC.